The 31 T cell receptor beta chains in this list originate from one sample, sequenced in a study of blood T cell repertoires in COVID-19. The assay was immunoSEQ multiplex PCR, and TCRdb's table has in-frame clones only and misses some. The profile shows fewer than 85,000 clones, about 89% of them singletons. The sample taken for sequencing was peripheral blood. The receptors here all came from a man aged 45 to 65 with active COVID-19.

This clone was observed at least ten times. The CDR3 DNA sequence: TGTGCCAGCAGCTTGGCCGGGACTCGAATTTCTTATGGCTACACCTTC. Its translation is CASSLAGTRISYGYTF. The rearrangement joins TRBV5-6 to TRBJ1-2; D might be TRBD1 (5 bases). Deletions cut 0 bases from V and 5 bases from J, with 17 bases between. The CDR3 extends over 16 amino acids. Per germline, CDR1 SGHDT and CDR2 YYEEEE.

CDR3 protein: CASRGDRGYGYTF. The CDR3 coding sequence is TGTGCCAGCAGAGGGGACAGGGGCTATGGCTACACCTTC. The rearrangement uses TRBV5-4 and TRBJ1-2, with 10 nucleotides matching TRBD1. CDR3 length equals 13 residues. Trimming cost V 5 bases and J 4 bases; bases outside gene matches: 2. Germline V gene lookup returns CDR1 SGHNT and CDR2 YYREEE (reference sequence).

This chain links TRBV4-1 with TRBJ2-1, with D hard to call. V gave up 0 bases and J gave up 6 bases, with 9 bases separating them. Per germline, CDR1 MGHRA and CDR2 YSYEKL. This CDR3 contains 14 residues. In DNA form, the CDR3 reads TGCGCCAGCAGCCAAGATTCGACTTCCAATGAGCAGTTCTTC. It encodes CASSQDSTSNEQFF.

CDR3 DNA: TGTGCCAGTAGCCAGGGGGCGGCTAATGAAAAACTGTTTTTT. As protein: CASSQGAANEKLFF. The rearrangement uses TRBV19 and TRBJ1-4; the match to TRBD1 covers 8 bases. There are 14 residues in the CDR3. The junction had 3 bases not matched to a gene; V was cut back by 6 bases and J by 3 bases. Germline V gene data show CDR1 as LNHDA and CDR2 as SQIVND (reference sequence).

The chain joins TRBV6-5 to TRBJ1-2; D gene uncertain. CDR1 MNHEY and CDR2 SVGAGI come from the germline V gene. This CDR3 spans 13 amino acids. V lost 2 bases, J lost 8 bases, and 12 bases lay in between. As DNA, the CDR3 is TGTGCCAGCAGTTACGGGAAGGGAGAAGGCTACACCTTC. It yields the protein CASSYGKGEGYTF.

CDR3: CASSISSRGWETQYF. The DNA of the CDR3 is TGTGCCAGTAGTATATCCTCGAGGGGGTGGGAGACCCAGTACTTC. This chain links TRBV19 with TRBJ2-5; possible D gene TRBD1, 6 bases. Germline CDR1 is LNHDA and CDR2 is SQIVND (reference sequence). The CDR3 sequence is 15 residues long. Trimming took off 2 bases at V and 5 bases at J, with 15 bases between the two ends.

The V and J genes are TRBV30 and TRBJ2-3, with TRBD2 matching 13 bases. Germline CDR1 GTSNPN, CDR2 SVGIG (reference sequence). The CDR3 has 16 amino acids. J lost 5 bases, V lost 0 bases, and 5 bases had no gene match. CDR3 nucleotides: TGTGCCTGGAGTGTGGGACTAGCGGGAAGTGGAGATACGCAGTATTTT. Translation: CAWSVGLAGSGDTQYF.

The chain joins TRBV7-9 to TRBJ2-3; 12 nucleotides agree with TRBD2. V shed 5 bases, J shed 0 bases, and the junction held 6 bases outside the gene matches. Per the germline V gene, CDR1 is SEHNR and CDR2 is FQNEAQ (reference sequence). The length of the CDR3 is 17 residues. The CDR3 sequence is CASSPRLAGASTDTQYF. CDR3 bases: TGTGCCAGCAGCCCCCGACTAGCGGGGGCCAGCACAGATACGCAGTATTTT.

The CDR3 region is CASSYQEILAGGETQYF. The CDR3 nucleotides are TGTGCCAGCAGCTACCAAGAGATACTAGCGGGAGGAGAGACCCAGTACTTC. This chain uses TRBV7-6 with TRBJ2-5; TRBD2 matches at 12 bases. Per the germline V gene, CDR1 is SGHVS and CDR2 is FNYEAQ. This CDR3 is 17 amino acids long. Trimming at V came to 4 bases and at J to 4 bases, leaving 10 bases not matched to a gene.

The chain links TRBV7-6 to TRBJ2-7, with D tentatively TRBD1 (5 bases). This CDR3 is built from 14 residues. Germline-derived CDR1 and CDR2 are SGHVS and FNYEAQ. V lost 3 bases, J lost 2 bases, and 11 bases lay in between. The CDR3 loop reads CASSFGAGTYEQYF. CDR3 coding DNA: TGTGCCAGCAGCTTTGGCGCAGGGACCTACGAGCAGTACTTC.

This chain links TRBV27 with TRBJ2-7; 9 nucleotides match TRBD1. The J segment lost 0 bases and the V segment lost 6 bases, leaving 6 bases of the junction unmatched. The CDR3 length is 15 residues. Germline CDR1 is MNHEY and CDR2 is SMNVEV (reference sequence). The CDR3 spells CASRQAGQGSYEQYF. CDR3 in DNA: TGTGCCAGCAGACAAGCGGGACAGGGCTCCTACGAGCAGTACTTC.

This clone was observed a few times. V gene TRBV19 combines with J gene TRBJ2-7; TRBD2 is a possible D gene (6 bases). Germline values: CDR1 LNHDA, CDR2 SQIVND (reference sequence). Trimming took 4 bases from V and 6 from J, leaving 16 bases between them. The CDR3 totals 14 residues. The CDR3 coding sequence is TGTGCCAGTAGTAGCGCGGGAATCGACTCCGAGCAGTACTTC. This gives the protein CASSSAGIDSEQYF.

V usage is TRBV3-1 (or the pseudogene TRBV3-2) and J usage is TRBJ1-2, with unresolved D. This CDR3 contains 15 residues. V lost 4 bases, J lost 7 bases, and 19 bases lay in between. Germline CDR1 is LGHDT and CDR2 is YNNKEL (reference sequence). CDR3 residues: CASSPRVAGQSGYTF. The CDR3 nucleotides read TGTGCCAGCAGCCCGAGAGTAGCGGGTCAGAGTGGCTACACCTTC.

This clone was picked up a small number of times. The chain links TRBV6-5 to TRBJ1-1; 12 bases map to TRBD1. The CDR3 extends over 14 amino acids. The germline gives CDR1 MNHEY, CDR2 SVGAGI. V shed 7 bases, J shed 5 bases, and the junction held 5 bases outside the gene matches. In DNA form, the CDR3 reads TGTGCCAGCACCCGGGGACAGGGGGCAACTGAAGCTTTCTTT. It yields the protein CASTRGQGATEAFF.

This rearrangement joins TRBV5-4 to TRBJ2-7, with 10 positions matching TRBD2. With V trimmed by 3 bases and J by 0 bases, 0 bases remained unmatched. Germline-derived CDR1 and CDR2 are SGHNT and YYREEE (reference sequence). This CDR3 region has 14 residues. The CDR3 DNA reads as TGTGCCAGCAGCTCTAGCGGGGGCTCCTACGAGCAGTACTTC. Translating gives CASSSSGGSYEQYF.

The V call is TRBV29-1, the J call TRBJ1-2; 7 bases are a match to TRBD1. The CDR3 consists of 14 residues. V shed 7 bases, J shed 4 bases, and the junction held 12 bases outside the gene matches. Germline V lookup: CDR1 SQVTM, CDR2 ANQGSEA. CDR3 sequence reads: CSGLTGDGFYGYTF. The CDR3 DNA sequence: TGCAGCGGTTTAACAGGGGATGGATTCTATGGCTACACCTTC.

This chain connects TRBV4-1 to TRBJ2-3; TRBD2 agrees at 14 bases. The CDR3 consists of 19 residues. Germline CDR1 and CDR2: MGHRA and YSYEKL. With V trimmed by 2 bases and J by 0 bases, 7 bases remained unmatched. CDR3 DNA sequence: TGCGCCAGCAGCCAACGGACTAGCGGGGGGCTTTCTAGCACAGATACGCAGTATTTT. Translation: CASSQRTSGGLSSTDTQYF.

The CDR3, as DNA: TGTGCCAGTAGATCGGGACAGGGGGTTCGAACCGGGGAGCTGTTTTTT. Its translation is CASRSGQGVRTGELFF. The chain uses TRBV19 and TRBJ2-2, with 11 bases lining up with TRBD1. V lost 6 bases, J lost 5 bases, and 8 bases stayed unmatched. This CDR3 comprises 16 residues. CDR1 is LNHDA, CDR2 SQIVND, per germline (reference sequence).

V and J are TRBV28 and TRBJ2-2, with no clear D. The germline CDR1 and CDR2 sequences are MDHEN and SYDVKM. The V gene lost 9 bases and the J gene lost 1 base, with 9 bases spanning the gap. This CDR3 is 13 amino acids long. CDR3 bases: TGTGCCAGTTACGGAGAGAACACCGGGGAGCTGTTTTTT. This translates into CASYGENTGELFF.

This chain joins TRBV5-1 and TRBJ1-6; tentative D call: TRBD1 (5 bases). V lost 6 bases, J lost 10 bases, and 23 bases lay in between. The V gene's germline CDR1 is SGHRS and CDR2 YFSETQ. This CDR3 has 16 amino acids. The CDR3 DNA reads TGCGCCAGCACTCTGGCCAATGGAGGGACGGACTCACCCCTCCACTTT. Protein: CASTLANGGTDSPLHF.

V gene TRBV7-2 combines with J gene TRBJ1-2; perhaps TRBD1 as D (5 bases). CDR3 size: 15 residues. Between the trimmed V and J ends, which lost 2 bases and 3 bases, there was a span of 13 bases. Germline V gene data show CDR1 as SGHTA and CDR2 as FQGNSA. The CDR3 sequence is CASSLSLGQDYGYTF. The CDR3 coding sequence is TGTGCCAGCAGCTTAAGTTTGGGGCAGGACTATGGCTACACCTTC.

This clone appeared a single time. The chain employs TRBV7-2 and TRBJ2-5, with 9 bases lining up with TRBD1. Germline assignment: CDR1 SGHTA and CDR2 FQGNSA. Losses at the gene ends were 1 base for V and 2 bases for J; bases not matched to a gene: 2. The CDR3 totals 15 residues. The CDR3 reads CASSLGGTGQETQYF. The CDR3 DNA sequence: TGTGCCAGCAGCTTAGGCGGGACAGGGCAAGAGACCCAGTACTTC.

The rearrangement links TRBV6-5 to TRBJ2-4; D perhaps matches TRBD1 (6 bases). The CDR3 totals 12 residues. V shed 0 bases and J shed 16 bases, with 13 bases lying between them. From germline, CDR1 is MNHEY and CDR2 SVGAGI. CDR3: CASSYSRGNEYF. The CDR3 nucleotides are TGTGCCAGCAGTTACTCGAGGGGGAATGAATACTTC.

In DNA, the CDR3 is TGTGCCTGGAGTGTAATGCGGGGCTCTGGAAACACCATATATTTT. Its protein is CAWSVMRGSGNTIYF. The rearrangement joins TRBV30 to TRBJ1-3; D not certain. The CDR3 has 15 residues. Germline V gene lookup returns CDR1 GTSNPN and CDR2 SVGIG (reference sequence). Trimming took 0 bases from V and 0 from J, leaving 9 bases between them.

The V call is TRBV18, the J call TRBJ1-2; TRBD1 matches at 8 bases. Losses at the gene ends were 5 bases for V and 7 bases for J; bases not matched to a gene: 6. This CDR3 region has 13 residues. Germline CDR1 KGHSH, CDR2 LQKENI. CDR3 protein: CASSSRQGLGYTF. The CDR3 DNA reads TGTGCCAGCTCATCTCGACAGGGGCTTGGCTACACCTTC.

In its sample, this clone was seen once. The chain uses TRBV5-5 and TRBJ2-3, with 12 nucleotides matching TRBD1. CDR1 is SGHKS, CDR2 YYEKEE, per germline (reference sequence). The trim removed 3 bases at V and 3 bases at J, leaving 5 bases unmatched. The CDR3 consists of 16 residues. The CDR3, as DNA: TGTGCCAGCAGCTCGCAGGGACAGGGGGCAACAGATACGCAGTATTTT. Protein product: CASSSQGQGATDTQYF.

The gene calls are TRBV6-1 and TRBJ2-7; D is undetermined. CDR3 size: 14 residues. The V end was cut by 3 bases, the J end by 0 bases, with 9 bases between. CDR1 and CDR2 from the germline V gene are MNHNS and SASEGT. CDR3 sequence reads: CASSDFGGSYEQYF. The CDR3 coding sequence is TGTGCCAGCAGTGATTTCGGCGGCTCCTACGAGCAGTACTTC.

This clone has just a few counts. V is TRBV6-5 and J is TRBJ1-2, with D maybe TRBD1 (5 bases). CDR1 MNHEY and CDR2 SVGAGI come from the germline V gene. Between the trimmed V and J ends, which lost 6 bases and 1 base, there was a span of 12 bases. The CDR3 consists of 14 residues. The CDR3 bases are TGTGCCAGCAGCCGGGACTTCCTTAACTATGGCTACACCTTC. It yields the protein CASSRDFLNYGYTF.

This clone was observed a handful of times. V is TRBV6-5 and J is TRBJ1-2; D might be TRBD1 (6 bases). Germline CDR1 is MNHEY and CDR2 is SVGAGI. This CDR3 has 14 amino acids. Trimming cost V 2 bases and J 4 bases, with 11 bases left between them. The CDR3 nucleotides read TGTGCCAGCAGTTACGATGGGGGCGTCTATGGCTACACCTTC. Translation: CASSYDGGVYGYTF.

This chain uses TRBV7-8 with TRBJ1-6, with D tentatively TRBD1 (5 bases). The CDR3 sequence is 13 residues long. Germline values: CDR1 SGHVS, CDR2 FQNEAQ. V was clipped by 5 bases and J by 7 bases, with 9 bases between them. CDR3 protein: CASSPDSNSPLHF. CDR3 coding DNA: TGTGCCAGCAGCCCCGACAGCAATTCACCCCTCCACTTT.

This clone was seen more than once but under ten times. The gene calls are TRBV5-4 and TRBJ2-1, with D possibly matching TRBD2 (5 bases). The V gene's germline CDR1 is SGHNT and CDR2 YYREEE (reference sequence). The CDR3 spans 14 residues. Between the trimmed V and J ends, which lost 2 bases and 5 bases, there was a span of 11 bases. CDR3 protein: CASSFPTTNNEQFF. CDR3 sequence (DNA): TGTGCCAGCAGCTTTCCGACTACAAACAATGAGCAGTTCTTC.